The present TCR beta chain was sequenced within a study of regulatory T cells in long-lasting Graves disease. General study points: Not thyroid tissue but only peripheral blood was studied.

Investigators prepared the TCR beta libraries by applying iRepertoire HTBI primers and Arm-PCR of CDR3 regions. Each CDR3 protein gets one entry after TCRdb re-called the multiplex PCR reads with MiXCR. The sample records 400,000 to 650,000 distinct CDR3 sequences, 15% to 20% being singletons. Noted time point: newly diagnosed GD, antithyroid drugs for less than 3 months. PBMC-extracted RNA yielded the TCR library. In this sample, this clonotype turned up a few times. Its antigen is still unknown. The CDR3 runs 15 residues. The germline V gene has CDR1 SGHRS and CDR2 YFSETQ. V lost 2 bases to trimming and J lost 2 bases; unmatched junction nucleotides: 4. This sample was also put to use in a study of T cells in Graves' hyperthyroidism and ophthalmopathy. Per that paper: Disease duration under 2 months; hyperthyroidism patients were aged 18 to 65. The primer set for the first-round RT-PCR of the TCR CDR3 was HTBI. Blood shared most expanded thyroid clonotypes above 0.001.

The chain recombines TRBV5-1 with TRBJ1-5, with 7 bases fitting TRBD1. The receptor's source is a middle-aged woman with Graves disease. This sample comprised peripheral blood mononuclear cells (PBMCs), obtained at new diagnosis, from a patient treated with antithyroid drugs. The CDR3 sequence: CASSFSGGGNQPQHF. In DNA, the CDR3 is TGCGCCAGCAGCTTTTCAGGGGGTGGCAATCAGCCCCAGCATTTT.